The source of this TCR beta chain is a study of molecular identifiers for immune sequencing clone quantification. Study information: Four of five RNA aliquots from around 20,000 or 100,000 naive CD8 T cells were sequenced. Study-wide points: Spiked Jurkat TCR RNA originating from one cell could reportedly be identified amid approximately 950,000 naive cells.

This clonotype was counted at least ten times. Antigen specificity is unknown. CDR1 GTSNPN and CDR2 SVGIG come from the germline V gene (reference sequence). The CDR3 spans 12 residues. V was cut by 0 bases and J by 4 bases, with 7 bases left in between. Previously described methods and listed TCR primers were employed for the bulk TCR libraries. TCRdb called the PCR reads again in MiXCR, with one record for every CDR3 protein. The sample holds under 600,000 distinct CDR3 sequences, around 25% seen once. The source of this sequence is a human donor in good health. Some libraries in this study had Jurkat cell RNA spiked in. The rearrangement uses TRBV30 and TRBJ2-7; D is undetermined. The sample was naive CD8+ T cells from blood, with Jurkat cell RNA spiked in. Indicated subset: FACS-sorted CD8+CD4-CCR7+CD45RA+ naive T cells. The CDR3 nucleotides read TGTGCCTGGAGTGTACACGGGTACGAGCAGTACTTC. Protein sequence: CAWSVHGYEQYF.